The 17 T cell receptor beta chains below come from one sample, sequenced in a study of blood T cell repertoires in COVID-19. Data came from immunoSEQ multiplex PCR; TCRdb stores just in-frame clones and leaves some out. The sample includes 140,000 to 150,000 clones, more than 70% of them seen just once. Sample: peripheral blood. The receptor source for this set is a woman between 50 and 59 years old with acute or convalescent COVID-19.

This clone was seen just once. The chain uses TRBV5-8 and TRBJ2-1; 9 bases align to TRBD1. The V gene end was trimmed by 7 bases and the J gene end by 4 bases; junction bases not matched to a gene: 12. The CDR3 spans 16 residues. The germline V gene has CDR1 SGHTS and CDR2 YDEGEE. In nucleotides, the CDR3 is TGTGCCAGCGCCCGTTCTAGAGGGACAGGGTACAATGAGCAGTTCTTC. Its translation: CASARSRGTGYNEQFF.

This clone was counted at least ten times. The J gene is TRBJ2-1, the V gene TRBV19; 7 bases are shared with TRBD1. V shed 6 bases and J 0 bases; nucleotides not matched to a gene: 5. Germline CDR1 and CDR2: LNHDA and SQIVND (reference sequence). The CDR3 sequence is 15 residues long. The CDR3: CASRLTGVSYNEQFF. In DNA form, the CDR3 reads TGTGCCAGTAGACTTACAGGGGTCTCCTACAATGAGCAGTTCTTC.

This clone was seen a single time. The gene calls are TRBV21-1 and TRBJ2-7; the table's D call, TRBD1, has no DNA check behind it. TRBV21-1 constitutes a pseudogene. The CDR3 length is 12 residues. The CDR3 is CANLTAPHEQYF. Written as DNA, the CDR3 is TGTGCCAATCTGACAGCCCCGCACGAGCAGTACTTC.

This chain links TRBV2 with TRBJ2-1; the match to TRBD2 covers 10 bases. V shed 5 bases and J 2 bases; nucleotides not matched to a gene: 9. In germline, CDR1 is SNHLY, CDR2 FYNNEI. The CDR3 spans 17 residues. CDR3 residues: CASSWLAGDITYNEQFF. CDR3 nucleotides: TGTGCCAGCAGTTGGCTAGCGGGGGACATAACCTACAATGAGCAGTTCTTC. Looking up the rest from reference TRBV2 and TRBJ2-1 gives the full variable domain: EPEVTQTPSHQVTQMGQEVILRCVPISNHLYFYWYRQILGQKVEFLVSFYNNEISEKSEIFDDQFSVERPDGSNFTLKIRSTKLEDSAMYFCASSWLAGDITYNEQFFGPGTRLTVL.

V and J are TRBV7-8 and TRBJ2-3, with D possibly being TRBD2 (5 bases). The CDR3 contains 14 residues. Germline V CDR1 and CDR2: SGHVS, FQNEAQ. The germline V and J ends were trimmed by 2 bases and 4 bases, with 10 bases remaining between them. In DNA, the CDR3 is TGTGCCAGCAGCTTATTGGGAGATTCAGATACGCAGTATTTT. Its translation: CASSLLGDSDTQYF. Drawing the rest from reference TRBV7-8 and TRBJ2-3, the complete variable domain is GAGVSQSPRYKVAKRGQDVALRCDPISGHVSLFWYQQALGQGPEFLTYFQNEAQLDKSGLPSDRFFAERPEGSVSTLKIQRTQQEDSAVYLCASSLLGDSDTQYFGPGTRLTVL.

This chain connects TRBV7-8 to TRBJ1-3, with unresolved D. V was pared by 1 base and J by 1 base, with 5 bases between. The CDR3 sequence is 14 residues long. The germline V gene has CDR1 SGHVS and CDR2 FQNEAQ. The CDR3 here is CASSLDPSGNTIYF. DNA of the CDR3: TGTGCCAGCAGCTTAGATCCGTCTGGAAACACCATATATTTT.

The CDR3 here is CASSQRRGGFTDVNEQFF. Written as DNA, the CDR3 is TGCGCCAGCAGCCAAAGGCGGGGGGGTTTTACAGACGTCAATGAGCAGTTCTTC. The chain couples TRBV4-3 to TRBJ2-1, with 9 positions matching TRBD2. Per germline, CDR1 LGHNA and CDR2 YSLEER. The ends lost 2 bases at V and 6 bases at J; junction bases unmatched: 14. The CDR3 is 18 residues long.

To note about this clone: In the same sample, other DNA sequences code for this CDR3. CDR3 nucleotide sequence: TGTGCCAGCAGTCTCGGACAGGGAAGCAATCAGCCCCAGCATTTT. Its protein is CASSLGQGSNQPQHF. V and J are TRBV28 and TRBJ1-5, with 8 nucleotides matching TRBD1. The CDR3 loop spans 15 amino acids. Losses at the gene ends were 5 bases for V and 1 base for J; bases not matched to a gene: 4. Looked up from germline, CDR1 is MDHEN and CDR2 is SYDVKM.

The V gene is TRBV11-2, the J gene TRBJ1-1; no firm D call. Trimming left V 5 bases short and J 5 bases short, with 15 bases between. This CDR3 has 14 amino acids. Germline values: CDR1 SGHAT, CDR2 FQNNGV. CDR3 region: CASSGSGRGTEAFF. The CDR3 DNA sequence: TGTGCCAGCAGCGGCAGCGGGCGCGGGACTGAAGCTTTCTTT.

The chain combines TRBV19 with TRBJ1-5; D is ambiguous. Germline CDR1 is LNHDA and CDR2 is SQIVND (reference sequence). The CDR3 runs 15 residues. Deletions cut 1 base from V and 0 bases from J, with 7 bases between. CDR3 nucleotides: TGTGCCAGTAGTATAGCCTCCTATAGCAATCAGCCCCAGCATTTT. It translates to CASSIASYSNQPQHF.

This chain joins TRBV7-2 and TRBJ1-1, with 7 bases matching TRBD1. V dropped 8 bases and J dropped 4; count of bases not matched to a gene: 10. Looked up from germline, CDR1 is SGHTA and CDR2 is FQGNSA. The CDR3 has 14 residues. The CDR3, as DNA: TGTGCCAGCCTCTACAGACAGGGTGGCACTGAAGCTTTCTTT. Its protein product is CASLYRQGGTEAFF.

The V and J genes are TRBV28 and TRBJ1-4, with D perhaps matching TRBD1 (6 bases). Germline values: CDR1 MDHEN, CDR2 SYDVKM. Trimming removed 3 bases at V and 7 bases at J, with 15 bases between. The CDR3 is made up of 15 amino acids. CDR3 nucleotide sequence: TGTGCCAGCAGTTTCGGACAGAAGGGGAGTGAAAAACTGTTTTTT. The encoded protein is CASSFGQKGSEKLFF.

This chain joins TRBV9 and TRBJ1-3; D unclear. The CDR3 contains 13 residues. CDR1 SGDLS and CDR2 YYNGEE come from the germline V gene. V lost 1 base and J lost 2, with 4 bases in between. The CDR3 region has the DNA TGTGCCAGCAGCGTATCTCCTGGAAACACCATATATTTT. Its protein product is CASSVSPGNTIYF.

A single count supports this clone. V gene TRBV7-9 combines with J gene TRBJ2-3, with 7 bases matching TRBD1. V was clipped by 5 bases and J by 5 bases; unmatched bases: 7. This CDR3 comprises 14 residues. Looked up from germline, CDR1 is SEHNR and CDR2 is FQNEAQ (reference sequence). The CDR3 protein is CASSTRTGLDTQYF. CDR3 bases: TGTGCCAGCAGCACAAGGACAGGTCTAGATACGCAGTATTTT.

The chain recombines TRBV7-8 with TRBJ1-2; TRBD1 matches 7 bases. The CDR3 contains 14 residues. Trimming took 5 bases from V and 5 from J; bases not matched to a gene: 8. Per germline, CDR1 SGHVS and CDR2 FQNEAQ. This CDR3 reads CASSPGQALYGYTF. DNA for the CDR3: TGTGCCAGCAGCCCAGGACAGGCTTTGTATGGCTACACCTTC.

V and J are TRBV2 and TRBJ1-2, with 7 bases aligning to TRBD1. The CDR3 totals 15 residues. V was clipped by 6 bases and J by 6 bases; unmatched bases: 13. CDR1 and CDR2 from the germline V gene are SNHLY and FYNNEI. CDR3 amino acids: CASSRVGQLGDGYTF. The CDR3 coding sequence is TGTGCCAGCAGCCGCGTGGGACAGTTGGGGGATGGCTACACCTTC. Full variable domain (missing parts from reference TRBV2 and TRBJ1-2): EPEVTQTPSHQVTQMGQEVILRCVPISNHLYFYWYRQILGQKVEFLVSFYNNEISEKSEIFDDQFSVERPDGSNFTLKIRSTKLEDSAMYFCASSRVGQLGDGYTFGSGTRLTVV.

The CDR3 DNA follows: TGCGCCAGCAGCCACCAACAGGACCCAACTAATGAAAAACTGTTTTTT. This translates into CASSHQQDPTNEKLFF. This chain uses TRBV4-1 with TRBJ1-4, with D possibly being TRBD1 (5 bases). CDR1 is MGHRA and CDR2 is YSYEKL in the germline V gene. The V end lost 3 bases, the J end lost 0 bases, and 11 bases lay between the germline ends. The CDR3 consists of 16 residues.